Listed below are T cell receptor beta chains from one sample, sequenced in a study of T cells after yellow fever vaccination. TCRdb reprocessed the 5' RACE reads via MiXCR and lists one record per CDR3 protein. The sample gives 120,000 or so distinct CDR3 sequences, about 16% of which show up once; approximately 39% is in the top ten. This specimen consisted of CD8+ T cells sorted from PBMCs, obtained 5 days after the yellow fever booster vaccination. The origin of the receptors is a man aged 18 to 29 who received the YFV17D yellow fever vaccine. CDR3s include the opening cysteine and the closing phenylalanine or tryptophan. A D gene is named only where the DNA matches it firmly. The size field is filled for only some rows; it gives once, few, many or a size class.

abundance	v_gene	j_gene	d_gene	CDR3nt	CDR3aa
-	TRBV14	TRBJ2-1	-	TGTGCCAGCAGCCAAGCGGGTATTCGACACAATGAGCAGTTCTTC	CASSQAGIRHNEQFF
-	TRBV19	TRBJ2-2	TRBD1	TGTGCCAGTAGTATCCCCCGGACAGGGGGCACCGGGGAGCTGTTTTTT	CASSIPRTGGTGELFF
few	TRBV10-1	TRBJ1-2	-	TGCGCCAGCAGTGAGAGCGGATCTAACTATGGCTACACCTTC	CASSESGSNYGYTF
few	TRBV4-1	TRBJ1-1	TRBD1	TGCGCCAGCAGCCAAGAACGGGGACAGGGCGGCACTGAAGCTTTCTTT	CASSQERGQGGTEAFF
-	TRBV10-3	TRBJ1-1	TRBD1	TGTGCCATCAGTCAACGGACAGGGAACACTGAAGCTTTCTTT	CAISQRTGNTEAFF
few	TRBV6-2/TRBV6-3	TRBJ2-1	-	TGTGCCAGCAGCGACTTGACAGTTAACTCCTACAATGAGCAGTTCTTC	CASSDLTVNSYNEQFF
-	TRBV4-2	TRBJ2-7	TRBD1	TGTGCCAGCAGCCAAGGGGCCCCGGGACAGGGATCGTACGAGCAGTACTTC	CASSQGAPGQGSYEQYF
-	TRBV6-5	TRBJ1-2	-	TGTGCCGGACTAGCTAACAGGCCAAATGAGGATTATGGCTACACCTTC	CAGLANRPNEDYGYTF
few	TRBV29-1	TRBJ1-2	-	TGCAGCGTTGTGGGCCGCCTATCCTCTAACTATGGCTACACCTTC	CSVVGRLSSNYGYTF
-	TRBV11-2	TRBJ2-7	TRBD1	TGTGCCAGCAGCTCAAAAGGGGGCTCGTACGAGCAGTACTTC	CASSSKGGSYEQYF
-	TRBV7-8	TRBJ2-5	-	TGTGCCAGCAGCTTAGCTCTGGAGAGGGAGACCCAGTACTTC	CASSLALERETQYF
once	TRBV28	TRBJ1-6	TRBD1	TGTGCCAGCAGTCCCGAGACAGGGGGGGCTTCACCCCTCCACTTT	CASSPETGGASPLHF
many	TRBV21-1	TRBJ2-3	-	TGTGCCAGCAGCAAAGGGCTTTGGTCGGTACAGGAGAGGGATACGCAGTATTTT	CASSKGLWSVQERDTQYF
-	TRBV19	TRBJ1-5	TRBD1	TGTGCCAGTAGTTCATCCCAGGACAGGGTCCTAAGACCGCATTTT	CASSSSQDRVLRPHF
few	TRBV18	TRBJ1-2	-	TGTGCCAGCTCACCACCGGACACTGACTATGGCTACACCTTC	CASSPPDTDYGYTF
-	TRBV14	TRBJ2-7	-	TGTGCCAGCAGCCAAGGCAGGGGAACGTCCTACGAGCAGTACTTC	CASSQGRGTSYEQYF
-	TRBV25-1	TRBJ1-5	-	TGTGCCAGCAGTCCTCCAGGGTATAGCAATCAGCCCCAGCATTTT	CASSPPGYSNQPQHF
-	TRBV3-1	TRBJ2-2	TRBD2	TGTGCCAGCAGCCAAGTTTCTAGCGGGGACACCGGGGAGCTGTTTTTT	CASSQVSSGDTGELFF
-	TRBV21-1	TRBJ1-6	-	TGTGCCAGCAAAAGGGACCCAAGAAATAATTCACCCCTCCACTTT	CASKRDPRNNSPLHF
-	TRBV5-6	TRBJ1-5	-	TGTGCCAGCAGCTCCGACAGGACAAGTCAGCCCCAGCATTTT	CASSSDRTSQPQHF
-	TRBV29-1	TRBJ2-2	-	TGCAGCGTTTCCCAAGCGAACACCGGGGAGCTGTTTTTT	CSVSQANTGELFF
-	TRBV10-3	TRBJ2-5	-	TGTGCCATCAGTGAGTCGGGGAGAGGACAGACCCAGTACTTC	CAISESGRGQTQYF
few	TRBV4-1	TRBJ2-7	TRBD2	TGCGCCAGCAGCCAAGATGGGCGGGGGGACTACGAGCAGTACTTC	CASSQDGRGDYEQYF
few	TRBV5-1	TRBJ2-2	-	TGCGCCAGCAGCTTGTACCCAGGGGCCTTCGGGGAGCTGTTTTTT	CASSLYPGAFGELFF
few	TRBV20-1	TRBJ2-1	TRBD1	TGCAGGCTCGACAGGGCGACCTACAATGAGCAGTTCTTC	CRLDRATYNEQFF
-	TRBV20-1	TRBJ1-1	-	TGCAGTGCTAGAGATGAAGCAGGGTTGAACACTGAAGCTTTCTTT	CSARDEAGLNTEAFF
few	TRBV9	TRBJ2-5	-	TGTGCCAGCAGCCCCCCTCGGACAGAAACCCAGTACTTC	CASSPPRTETQYF
few	TRBV6-2/TRBV6-3	TRBJ1-6	-	TGTGCCAGCAGTTTCAGGGAACATTCACCCCTCCACTTT	CASSFREHSPLHF
-	TRBV4-3	TRBJ2-2	-	TGCGCCAGCACTTTTTTTAGAGAGGGGGTGAGCACCGGGGAGCTGTTTTTT	CASTFFREGVSTGELFF
few	TRBV12-3/TRBV12-4	TRBJ1-3	-	TGTGCCAGCAGAACCGGACTGAGCTCTGGAAACACCATATATTTT	CASRTGLSSGNTIYF
-	TRBV6-2/TRBV6-3	TRBJ2-2	-	TGTGCCAGCAGGCCATACCGCACCGGGGAGCTGTTTTTT	CASRPYRTGELFF
-	TRBV6-5	TRBJ2-1	TRBD2	TGTGCCAGCAGTTACTCGTTTCTAGCGGATTACAATGAGCAGTTCTTC	CASSYSFLADYNEQFF
few	TRBV4-3	TRBJ2-3	-	TGCGCCAGCAGCCAAGATGTTTCGGTTGCAGATACGCAGTATTTT	CASSQDVSVADTQYF
-	TRBV6-5	TRBJ2-5	-	TGTGCCAGCAGTTACTCGATCCATTCCCCCCAGTACTTC	CASSYSIHSPQYF
few	TRBV4-1	TRBJ1-2	TRBD1	TGCGCCAGCAGCCAGGGCCGGGACAGGGATAGTTATGGCTACACCTTC	CASSQGRDRDSYGYTF
-	TRBV4-1	TRBJ2-7	-	TGCGCCAGCAGCCCCGGGACGGCCTCGGGGGAGCAGTACTTC	CASSPGTASGEQYF
-	TRBV7-9	TRBJ1-2	-	TGTGCCAGCAGCCCGACCCCCCCGCGAGGCTACACCTTC	CASSPTPPRGYTF
-	TRBV5-6	TRBJ2-1	-	TGTGCCAGCAGCACGCCGGAGGGGGGCCCGGTAAATGAGCAGTTCTTC	CASSTPEGGPVNEQFF
-	TRBV4-3	TRBJ2-2	-	TGCGCCAGCAGCCAAGATTTTGGGGGTCAATACACCGGGGAGCTGTTTTTT	CASSQDFGGQYTGELFF
-	TRBV9	TRBJ1-6	-	TGTGCCAGCAGCGCCACCGGTTTATATAATTCACCCCTCCACTTT	CASSATGLYNSPLHF
-	TRBV4-3	TRBJ2-2	TRBD1	TGCGCCAGCAGCCACGGGACAGGGGGCTATGGCGGGGAGCTGTTTTTT	CASSHGTGGYGGELFF
few	TRBV7-3	TRBJ2-3	-	TGTGCCAGCAGTAGTCGGTATTTT	CASSSRYF
-	TRBV14	TRBJ2-7	TRBD2	TGTGCCAGCAGCCAAAATCGGGGGGGTAGGGACGAGCAGTACTTC	CASSQNRGGRDEQYF
-	TRBV7-9	TRBJ2-3	-	TGTGCCAGCCTTACGACAGGCCACACAGATACGCAGTATTTT	CASLTTGHTDTQYF
few	TRBV27	TRBJ2-3	TRBD2	TGTGCCAGCAGTTTAGTACTAGCGGGGGGGTTCCATACGCAGTATTTT	CASSLVLAGGFHTQYF
-	TRBV30	TRBJ1-6	-	TGTGCCTGGAGTGTAAAGTGGTACTCCCCCCTCCACTTT	CAWSVKWYSPLHF
-	TRBV6-6	TRBJ1-1	-	TGTGCCAGCAGTCCCGCGGACAGTTACACTGAAGCTTTCTTT	CASSPADSYTEAFF
-	TRBV4-1	TRBJ2-3	-	TGCGCCAGCAGCTACCCAAGCAATTGGGGGCGGACAGATACGCAGTATTTT	CASSYPSNWGRTDTQYF
few	TRBV19	TRBJ2-1	-	TGTGCCAGTGCCCATAGGGCCTCGAGCTCCTACAATGAGCAGTTCTTC	CASAHRASSSYNEQFF
once	TRBV19	TRBJ1-5	-	TGTGCCAGTAGTATGCTCCCCTCTATTGGACAGCCCCAGCATTTT	CASSMLPSIGQPQHF
many	TRBV15	TRBJ2-5	TRBD2	TGTGCCACCAGCCTCTCGCGGGGGGTTCAAGAGACCCAGTACTTC	CATSLSRGVQETQYF
-	TRBV4-1	TRBJ1-1	-	TGCGCCAGCAGCCAAGATTCGGCAATCACTGAAGCTTTCTTT	CASSQDSAITEAFF
few	TRBV19	TRBJ1-5	-	TGTGCCAGTAGTATAGGGGGGACGGGCAATCAGCCCCAGCATTTT	CASSIGGTGNQPQHF